Shown below are 28 T cell receptor beta chains from a single sample sequenced in a study of blood T cell repertoires in COVID-19. The data were produced by immunoSEQ multiplex PCR, yet TCRdb's version contains in-frame clones alone and is incomplete. The sample includes 150,000 to 190,000 clones, roughly 88% of them seen just once. Material for sequencing was peripheral blood. These receptors were collected from a woman between 50 and 59 years old with acute or convalescent COVID-19.

This CDR3 is CASSQSVIRDRGPNTEAFF. CDR3 DNA: TGTGCCAGCAGCCAGTCCGTGATAAGGGACAGGGGGCCAAACACTGAAGCTTTCTTT. The gene calls are TRBV4-2 and TRBJ1-1, with 12 bases that match TRBD1. CDR3 length: 19 residues. Germline values: CDR1 LGHNA, CDR2 YNFKEQ. J was trimmed by 2 bases and V by 3 bases; bases with no gene match: 13.

The chain is built from TRBV4-2 and TRBJ1-4; the match to TRBD1 covers 9 bases. Trimming at V came to 5 bases and at J to 8 bases, leaving 12 bases not matched to a gene. The germline gives CDR1 LGHNA, CDR2 YNFKEQ. This CDR3 has 16 amino acids. The CDR3 here is CASSVGQGTGQEKLFF. In DNA form, the CDR3 reads TGTGCCAGCAGCGTCGGTCAGGGGACAGGGCAAGAAAAACTGTTTTTT.

This clone was observed a single time. V and J are TRBV12-5 and TRBJ1-5; maybe TRBD1 (5 bases). Germline V gene lookup returns CDR1 LGHNT and CDR2 FRNRAP. Trimming removed 0 bases from V and 9 bases from J, with 18 bases in between. The CDR3 is 16 residues long. Here the CDR3 reads CASGLVPGGSVWPQHF. The CDR3 nucleotides read TGTGCTAGTGGTTTGGTACCGGGGGGGAGCGTATGGCCCCAGCATTTT. Full variable domain (rest looked up from reference TRBV12-5 and TRBJ1-5): DARVTQTPRHKVTEMGQEVTMRCQPILGHNTVFWYRQTMMQGLELLAYFRNRAPLDDSGMPKDRFSAEMPDATLATLKIQPSEPRDSAVYFCASGLVPGGSVWPQHFGDGTRLSIL.

The V and J genes are TRBV7-8 and TRBJ2-7; no reliable D call. The V end was cut by 3 bases, the J end by 3 bases, with 12 bases between. The CDR3 has 14 amino acids. Germline V gene sequence: CDR1 SGHVS, CDR2 FQNEAQ. CDR3 loop: CASSLAWSSYEQYF. CDR3 DNA sequence: TGTGCCAGCAGCTTGGCGTGGAGTAGCTACGAGCAGTACTTC.

CDR3 amino acids: CASSLATGTGLSYGYTF. In DNA, the CDR3 is TGCGCCAGCAGCTTGGCCACCGGGACAGGGCTTAGCTATGGCTACACCTTC. The chain employs TRBV5-1 and TRBJ1-2; 9 nucleotides line up with TRBD1. The CDR3 spans 17 residues. V shed 0 bases, J shed 4 bases, and the junction held 10 bases outside the gene matches. Per germline, CDR1 SGHRS and CDR2 YFSETQ. Full variable domain (remainder filled in from reference TRBV5-1 and TRBJ1-2): KAGVTQTPRYLIKTRGQQVTLSCSPISGHRSVSWYQQTPGQGLQFLFEYFSETQRNKGNFPGRFSGRQFSNSRSEMNVSTLELGDSALYLCASSLATGTGLSYGYTFGSGTRLTVV.

This clone was seen only a few times. The chain links TRBV5-1 to TRBJ1-1, with TRBD1 matching over 10 bases. V shed 0 bases, J shed 6 bases, and the junction held 5 bases outside the gene matches. This CDR3 comprises 15 residues. CDR1 SGHRS and CDR2 YFSETQ come from the germline V gene. The DNA of the CDR3 is TGCGCCAGCAGCTTGGGACAGGGGGCGGGCGCTGAAGCTTTCTTT. Protein: CASSLGQGAGAEAFF.

This clone was seen only a few times. The rearrangement links TRBV7-2 to TRBJ1-6, with D possibly matching TRBD1 (5 bases). With 2 bases removed from V and 8 bases from J, the gap between germline ends came to 16 bases. The CDR3 consists of 16 residues. Germline V gene sequence: CDR1 SGHTA, CDR2 FQGNSA. The CDR3 sequence: CASSLSIVGVDSPLHF. In DNA form, the CDR3 reads TGTGCCAGCAGCTTATCAATAGTAGGGGTCGATTCACCCCTCCACTTT.

This chain joins TRBV2 and TRBJ2-2; D unclear. V gave up 8 bases and J gave up 6 bases, with 7 bases separating them. The CDR3 sequence is 11 residues long. From germline, CDR1 is SNHLY and CDR2 FYNNEI. CDR3 sequence reads: CASRSAGELFF. In DNA, the CDR3 is TGTGCCAGCCGGAGTGCCGGGGAGCTGTTTTTT.

The rearrangement joins TRBV18 to TRBJ2-1; D is perhaps TRBD2 (5 bases). The germline CDR1 and CDR2 sequences are KGHSH and LQKENI. V gave up 5 bases and J gave up 10 bases, with 12 bases separating them. The CDR3 sequence is 12 residues long. This CDR3 is CASSSQREEQFF. The CDR3 nucleotides are TGTGCCAGCTCATCTCAGAGGGAGGAGCAGTTCTTC.

The V gene is TRBV15, the J gene TRBJ2-7; TRBD1 agrees at 9 bases. The junction had 6 bases not matched to a gene; V was cut back by 4 bases and J by 5 bases. In germline, CDR1 is LNHNV, CDR2 YYDKDF (reference sequence). This CDR3 spans 14 amino acids. The CDR3: CATSTRTGVNEQYF. In DNA form, the CDR3 reads TGTGCCACCAGCACCCGGACAGGGGTAAACGAGCAGTACTTC. Filled out from reference TRBV15 and TRBJ2-7, the complete variable domain reads DAMVIQNPRYQVTQFGKPVTLSCSQTLNHNVMYWYQQKSSQAPKLLFHYYDKDFNNEADTPDNFQSRRPNTSFCFLDIRSPGLGDTAMYLCATSTRTGVNEQYFGPGTRLTVT.

This chain joins TRBV28 and TRBJ2-7, with a tentative D call TRBD2 (6 bases). Germline lookup yields CDR1 MDHEN and CDR2 SYDVKM. Trimming took 7 bases from V and 3 from J, leaving 13 bases between them. This CDR3 has 13 residues. The CDR3 sequence is CASNAGLLYEQYF. The CDR3, as DNA: TGTGCCAGCAACGCGGGGCTGCTCTACGAGCAGTACTTC.

The chain links TRBV7-8 to TRBJ2-5; no clear D. Germline V gene sequence: CDR1 SGHVS, CDR2 FQNEAQ. V was shortened by 6 bases and J by 0 bases, with 8 bases between the two germline ends. The CDR3 runs to 13 residues. The DNA of the CDR3 is TGTGCCAGCAGTATCTCTTACCAAGAGACCCAGTACTTC. Its protein is CASSISYQETQYF.

This clone has just a few counts. The CDR3 DNA reads TGCGCCAGCAGCTTGGCCCTAGCGGGAGAAATCAACGAGCAGTACTTC. Protein sequence: CASSLALAGEINEQYF. The genes are TRBV5-1 and TRBJ2-7; 10 bases match TRBD2. With 0 bases clipped from V and 5 bases from J, the junction kept 8 bases outside the gene matches. The CDR3 sequence is 16 residues long. Germline CDR1 reads SGHRS; CDR2 reads YFSETQ. The variable domain in full, completed from reference TRBV5-1 and TRBJ2-7, reads KAGVTQTPRYLIKTRGQQVTLSCSPISGHRSVSWYQQTPGQGLQFLFEYFSETQRNKGNFPGRFSGRQFSNSRSEMNVSTLELGDSALYLCASSLALAGEINEQYFGPGTRLTVT.

This clone was observed a few times. The rearrangement uses TRBV6-2 or TRBV6-3 and TRBJ1-5, with D unresolved. This CDR3 has 12 amino acids. V shed 6 bases and J shed 6 bases, with 9 bases lying between them. Germline V gives CDR1 MNHEY, CDR2 SVGEGT. CDR3 bases: TGTGCCAGCAGCGGGGAGGTTCAGCCCCAGCATTTT. Translating it yields CASSGEVQPQHF.

The chain combines TRBV9 with TRBJ2-2; a weak D match, TRBD1 (6 bases). Deletions cut 1 base from V and 2 bases from J, with 9 bases between. Germline V lookup: CDR1 SGDLS, CDR2 YYNGEE. CDR3 size: 15 residues. The CDR3 nucleotides read TGTGCCAGCAGCGTACTGGGGGCAAACACCGGGGAGCTGTTTTTT. This codes for CASSVLGANTGELFF. The full variable domain, with the rest looked up from reference TRBV9 and TRBJ2-2, is DSGVTQTPKHLITATGQRVTLRCSPRSGDLSVYWYQQSLDQGLQFLIQYYNGEERAKGNILERFSAQQFPDLHSELNLSSLELGDSALYFCASSVLGANTGELFFGEGSRLTVL.

The genes are TRBV19 and TRBJ2-7; D is undetermined. The CDR3 consists of 14 residues. Germline V lookup: CDR1 LNHDA, CDR2 SQIVND (reference sequence). V was cut by 8 bases and J by 1 base, with 15 bases left in between. The CDR3 sequence: CASGFTDPSYEQYF. The CDR3 coding sequence is TGTGCCAGTGGCTTTACAGACCCGTCCTACGAGCAGTACTTC.

This clone turned up a few times. CDR3 in DNA: TGTGCCACCAGCAGAGACCGGAGGGTTACCGGGGAGCTGTTTTTT. Encoded protein: CATSRDRRVTGELFF. V and J are TRBV15 and TRBJ2-2, with TRBD2 as a possible D gene (6 bases). Germline CDR1 LNHNV, CDR2 YYDKDF (reference sequence). The CDR3 consists of 15 residues. V shed 0 bases and J shed 5 bases, with 10 bases lying between them.

The chain couples TRBV4-3 to TRBJ2-5; TRBD2 matches 11 bases. From germline, CDR1 is LGHNA and CDR2 YSLEER. The CDR3 is 14 amino acids. V shed 3 bases and J 4 bases; nucleotides not matched to a gene: 1. Here the CDR3 DNA reads TGCGCCAGCAGCCAGACTAGCGGGATAGAGACCCAGTACTTC. It specifies CASSQTSGIETQYF.

The chain couples TRBV7-3 to TRBJ1-2, with 10 positions matching TRBD1. Germline lookup yields CDR1 SGHTA and CDR2 FQGTGA. The junction had 10 bases not matched to a gene; V was cut back by 8 bases and J by 7 bases. This CDR3 is 14 amino acids long. CDR3 protein: CASSPTGGVGGYTF. The CDR3 DNA follows: TGTGCCAGCTCCCCGACAGGGGGCGTCGGTGGCTACACCTTC.

This clone was observed once. The chain joins TRBV28 to TRBJ1-1, with 7 bases matching TRBD1. Germline CDR1 reads MDHEN; CDR2 reads SYDVKM. The CDR3 totals 16 residues. The V gene end was trimmed by 2 bases and the J gene end by 2 bases; junction bases not matched to a gene: 8. CDR3 region: CASSLTKGAGNTEAFF. The CDR3 DNA sequence: TGTGCCAGCAGTTTAACCAAGGGGGCGGGTAACACTGAAGCTTTCTTT.

This clone was counted a single time. The chain uses TRBV5-1 and TRBJ2-7; TRBD2 matches at 8 bases. Germline values: CDR1 SGHRS, CDR2 YFSETQ. The CDR3 consists of 15 residues. Trimming removed 0 bases from V and 0 bases from J; junction bases left unmatched: 2. The CDR3 DNA is TGCGCCAGCAGCTTGGGAGCGGGGGACTCCTACGAGCAGTACTTC. Its protein product is CASSLGAGDSYEQYF.

This chain uses TRBV12-2 with TRBJ1-4. TRBV12-2 is an annotated pseudogene. The CDR3 consists of 16 residues. CDR3 bases: TGTGCAAGTCGCTTACCGTCGGGGGGAACTAATGAAAAACTGTTTTTT. Protein: CASRLPSGGTNEKLFF.

The rearrangement joins TRBV7-8 to TRBJ1-3, with 8 bases aligning to TRBD1. V was pared by 5 bases and J by 4 bases, with 7 bases of the junction left unmatched. This CDR3 spans 15 amino acids. Germline loops: CDR1 SGHVS, CDR2 FQNEAQ. The CDR3 DNA is TGTGCCAGCAGCGGACAGGGTCTTATCGGAAACACCATATATTTT. Protein product: CASSGQGLIGNTIYF.

The chain couples TRBV30 to TRBJ2-5; 12 nucleotides line up with TRBD2. The CDR3 spans 17 residues. The germline V gene has CDR1 GTSNPN and CDR2 SVGIG (reference sequence). With 2 bases clipped from V and 3 bases from J, the junction kept 10 bases outside the gene matches. In DNA form, the CDR3 reads TGTGCCTGGAGTCTTGTCTGGACTAGCGGGATTGAAGAGACCCAGTACTTC. Protein: CAWSLVWTSGIEETQYF.

The gene calls are TRBV7-9 and TRBJ2-6; D gene unclear. Germline-derived CDR1 and CDR2 are SEHNR and FQNEAQ (reference sequence). With 7 bases removed from V and 3 bases from J, the gap between germline ends came to 7 bases. The CDR3 covers 13 residues. For the CDR3, the DNA is TGTGCCAGCACCCCCTTTGGGGCCAACGTCCTGACTTTC. As protein: CASTPFGANVLTF.

This clone appeared a single time. The CDR3 sequence is CASSLSPPGQGYEQYF. DNA for the CDR3: TGTGCCAGCAGTTTATCCCCACCGGGACAGGGCTACGAGCAGTACTTC. V and J are TRBV6-6 and TRBJ2-7; TRBD1 matches 9 bases. Germline CDR1 and CDR2: MNHNY and SVGAGI (reference sequence). The CDR3 extends over 16 amino acids. V gave up 4 bases and J gave up 3 bases; unmatched junction bases: 10.

The V gene is TRBV6-5, the J gene TRBJ2-3; D is possibly TRBD2 (6 bases). This CDR3 is built from 15 residues. Trimming took 2 bases from V and 1 from J, leaving 10 bases between them. CDR1 is MNHEY and CDR2 is SVGAGI in the germline V gene. The CDR3 loop is CASSYGWGGTDTQYF. The CDR3 DNA sequence: TGTGCCAGCAGTTACGGTTGGGGGGGCACAGATACGCAGTATTTT.

The V and J genes are TRBV28 and TRBJ1-1; 8 bases are a match to TRBD1. The CDR3 extends over 16 amino acids. Germline CDR1 and CDR2: MDHEN and SYDVKM. J lost 2 bases, V lost 2 bases, and 7 bases had no gene match. The CDR3 spells CASSLPPGTGNTEAFF. In DNA form, the CDR3 reads TGTGCCAGCAGTTTACCCCCCGGGACAGGTAACACTGAAGCTTTCTTT.